These T cell receptor beta chains were read from a single sample in a study of T cell changes during pregnancy in multiple sclerosis. Method: immunoSEQ multiplex PCR; TCRdb's copy keeps in-frame clones and lacks some. The sample consists of 40,000 to 50,000 clones, 94% of them appearing once. The sequences come from CD4+ T cells from peripheral blood mononuclear cells, collected in the first trimester of pregnancy. These receptor sequences come from a female donor with multiple sclerosis, enrolled in a pregnancy study. The CDR3 runs from the conserved cysteine through the conserved F or W. The D gene is left open where the match is weak. Clone size is stated in some rows and not others, as once, few, many or a class when expanded.

CDR3 DNA: TGTGCCAGCAGCCAATATCCAGATACGCAGTATTTT
CDR3 protein: CASSQYPDTQYF
clone size: -
J gene: TRBJ2-3
D gene: -
V gene: TRBV14

CDR3 DNA: TGTGCCAGCAGTTCAGGCCCAGAGACCCAGTACTTC
CDR3 protein: CASSSGPETQYF
clone size: -
J gene: TRBJ2-5
D gene: -
V gene: TRBV6-6

CDR3 DNA: TGTGCCAGCAGCTTAGCCGGACAGGGACGGGGGGATGAGCAGTTCTTC
CDR3 protein: CASSLAGQGRGDEQFF
clone size: -
J gene: TRBJ2-1
D gene: -
V gene: TRBV11-1

CDR3 DNA: TGTGCCAGCAGCTTAATGGGGCCCAATCAGCCCCAGCATTTT
CDR3 protein: CASSLMGPNQPQHF
clone size: -
J gene: TRBJ1-5
D gene: -
V gene: TRBV7-9

CDR3 DNA: TGTGCCAGCAGTGTCCTAGACAATGAGCAGTTCTTC
CDR3 protein: CASSVLDNEQFF
clone size: -
J gene: TRBJ2-1
D gene: -
V gene: TRBV2

CDR3 DNA: TGTGCCAGCAGCGTACAGGCTAGCACAGATACGCAGTATTTT
CDR3 protein: CASSVQASTDTQYF
clone size: -
J gene: TRBJ2-3
D gene: -
V gene: TRBV9

CDR3 DNA: TGTGCCAGCAGCCAAACTAGCGGGGACCGCTACGAGCAGTACTTC
CDR3 protein: CASSQTSGDRYEQYF
clone size: -
J gene: TRBJ2-7
D gene: TRBD2
V gene: TRBV4-2

CDR3 DNA: TGTGCCAGCGGATCACGGGCTGGAAACACCATATATTTT
CDR3 protein: CASGSRAGNTIYF
clone size: -
J gene: TRBJ1-3
D gene: -
V gene: TRBV7-9

CDR3 DNA: TGTGCCAGCAGCCAGACAGGGCCCGGGGAGCTGTTTTTT
CDR3 protein: CASSQTGPGELFF
clone size: -
J gene: TRBJ2-2
D gene: TRBD1
V gene: TRBV7-3

CDR3 DNA: TGCGCCAGCAGCCTTGGAGGACAGGGAAACACCATATATTTT
CDR3 protein: CASSLGGQGNTIYF
clone size: -
J gene: TRBJ1-3
D gene: -
V gene: TRBV4-1

CDR3 DNA: TGTGCCAGCAGCTTAGGGACAGGGGTGGAAAACATTCAGTACTTC
CDR3 protein: CASSLGTGVENIQYF
clone size: -
J gene: TRBJ2-4
D gene: TRBD1
V gene: TRBV5-4

CDR3 DNA: TGTGCCAGCAGCTCCCTCGGGGCGCTAGCGGGGAGCTCCTACGAGCAGTACTTC
CDR3 protein: CASSSLGALAGSSYEQYF
clone size: -
J gene: TRBJ2-7
D gene: TRBD2
V gene: TRBV5-5

CDR3 DNA: TGTGCCAGCAGCTTATTAAGGTCTAGCGGGGGGCTGAGCTCCTACGAGCAGTACTTC
CDR3 protein: CASSLLRSSGGLSSYEQYF
clone size: -
J gene: TRBJ2-7
D gene: TRBD2
V gene: TRBV7-8

CDR3 DNA: TGTGCCACCGGGGGCAGGGGGTGGAATGGCTACACCTTC
CDR3 protein: CATGGRGWNGYTF
clone size: -
J gene: TRBJ1-2
D gene: TRBD1
V gene: TRBV6-5

CDR3 DNA: TGTGCCAGCAGCAAAATCGTGGGAACAACCCCGGGACAGCGATCGGGGTATGGCTACACCTTC
CDR3 protein: CASSKIVGTTPGQRSGYGYTF
clone size: -
J gene: TRBJ1-2
D gene: -
V gene: TRBV21-1

CDR3 DNA: TGTGCCTGGACCTCTAGCGGGGGGGCCTGGGAGACCCAGTACTTC
CDR3 protein: CAWTSSGGAWETQYF
clone size: -
J gene: TRBJ2-5
D gene: TRBD2
V gene: TRBV30

CDR3 DNA: TGTGCCAGCAGTGGACAGGGATCACCCCTCCACTTT
CDR3 protein: CASSGQGSPLHF
clone size: once
J gene: TRBJ1-6
D gene: TRBD1
V gene: TRBV6-1

CDR3 DNA: TGTGCCAGTAGTCCCACTTTAGGGGGGGGCGCAGATACGCAGTATTTT
CDR3 protein: CASSPTLGGGADTQYF
clone size: -
J gene: TRBJ2-3
D gene: -
V gene: TRBV19

CDR3 DNA: TGTGCCAGCAGTAAAAGCGGGGGAGGCACGGAGACCCAGTACTTC
CDR3 protein: CASSKSGGGTETQYF
clone size: -
J gene: TRBJ2-5
D gene: TRBD2
V gene: TRBV25-1

CDR3 DNA: TGTGCCAGCAGCCAGACGGGACAGGGGGCCTATGGCGAAGCTTTCTTT
CDR3 protein: CASSQTGQGAYGEAFF
clone size: few
J gene: TRBJ1-1
D gene: TRBD1
V gene: TRBV6-6

CDR3 DNA: TGTGCCAGCAGTTTGGGGTGGAGGGCAGGAGAGGGCGGGGAGCTGTTTTTT
CDR3 protein: CASSLGWRAGEGGELFF
clone size: -
J gene: TRBJ2-2
D gene: -
V gene: TRBV27

CDR3 DNA: TGTGCCAGCAGCTCCAGGGTTGCCGGGACCGGGGAGCTGTTTTTT
CDR3 protein: CASSSRVAGTGELFF
clone size: -
J gene: TRBJ2-2
D gene: -
V gene: TRBV7-2

CDR3 DNA: TGTGCCAGTAGTATCGGACTGCCAAAGGATACGCAGTATTTT
CDR3 protein: CASSIGLPKDTQYF
clone size: -
J gene: TRBJ2-3
D gene: -
V gene: TRBV19

CDR3 DNA: TGTGCCACCAGCAGAGATCTGGTGCAGGGGAGCTCCGGAAACACCATATATTTT
CDR3 protein: CATSRDLVQGSSGNTIYF
clone size: -
J gene: TRBJ1-3
D gene: -
V gene: TRBV15

CDR3 DNA: TGTGCCAGCTCACCCCTAGGCACAGATACGCAGTATTTT
CDR3 protein: CASSPLGTDTQYF
clone size: -
J gene: TRBJ2-3
D gene: -
V gene: TRBV18

CDR3 DNA: TGTGCCAGCAGCTTAGGACAAATGACAGCTGGAGGGGAGACCCAGTACTTC
CDR3 protein: CASSLGQMTAGGETQYF
clone size: -
J gene: TRBJ2-5
D gene: -
V gene: TRBV7-9

CDR3 DNA: TGCGCCAGCGGACCGGACAGGGGGGTCTACAATGAGCAGTTCTTC
CDR3 protein: CASGPDRGVYNEQFF
clone size: -
J gene: TRBJ2-1
D gene: TRBD1
V gene: TRBV10-2

CDR3 DNA: TGTGCCAGTACCACCACCCCCCCAGGCTCGTCTGGCTACACCTTC
CDR3 protein: CASTTTPPGSSGYTF
clone size: -
J gene: TRBJ1-2
D gene: -
V gene: TRBV19

CDR3 DNA: TGTGCCAGCGAGGCGGGACTGATCTCTGGAAACACCATATATTTT
CDR3 protein: CASEAGLISGNTIYF
clone size: -
J gene: TRBJ1-3
D gene: -
V gene: TRBV28

CDR3 DNA: TGTGCCAGCAGGGATACGGGACAGCTTTATGAAGCTTTCTTT
CDR3 protein: CASRDTGQLYEAFF
clone size: few
J gene: TRBJ1-1
D gene: TRBD1
V gene: TRBV2

CDR3 DNA: TGCGGAGGGGTTGGTTATGGCTACACCTTC
CDR3 protein: CGGVGYGYTF
clone size: -
J gene: TRBJ1-2
D gene: -
V gene: TRBV20-1

CDR3 DNA: TGCGCCAGCAGCTCCAGCTTGGGGGGGGTTTCCTACGAGCAGTACTTC
CDR3 protein: CASSSSLGGVSYEQYF
clone size: -
J gene: TRBJ2-7
D gene: TRBD2
V gene: TRBV5-1

CDR3 DNA: TGTGCCAGCAGCCAAGGGGCCCTGGGGGGGTACTCTGGGGCCAACGTCCTGACTTTC
CDR3 protein: CASSQGALGGYSGANVLTF
clone size: -
J gene: TRBJ2-6
D gene: TRBD2
V gene: TRBV14

CDR3 DNA: TGTGCCAGCTCGAGGGGGTATGAGCAGTTCTTC
CDR3 protein: CASSRGYEQFF
clone size: once
J gene: TRBJ2-1
D gene: -
V gene: TRBV27

CDR3 DNA: TGCGCCAGCAGCTTGGCCGTAGGGGGTACCGGGGAGCTGTTTTTT
CDR3 protein: CASSLAVGGTGELFF
clone size: -
J gene: TRBJ2-2
D gene: -
V gene: TRBV5-1

CDR3 DNA: TGCGCCAGCAGCTTCGGTCCCGGACAGGGGACTGAAGCTTTCTTT
CDR3 protein: CASSFGPGQGTEAFF
clone size: -
J gene: TRBJ1-1
D gene: TRBD1
V gene: TRBV5-1

CDR3 DNA: TGTGCCAGCTCACCGGACACCACCCCTAACTATGGCTACACCTTC
CDR3 protein: CASSPDTTPNYGYTF
clone size: -
J gene: TRBJ1-2
D gene: -
V gene: TRBV18

CDR3 DNA: TGCGCCAGCACCCCAGGGGTTGGGGCCAAAAACATTCAGTACTTC
CDR3 protein: CASTPGVGAKNIQYF
clone size: -
J gene: TRBJ2-4
D gene: -
V gene: TRBV23-1

CDR3 DNA: TGTGCCTTCGGACTTGACAATGAGCAGTTCTTC
CDR3 protein: CAFGLDNEQFF
clone size: -
J gene: TRBJ2-1
D gene: -
V gene: TRBV30

CDR3 DNA: TGTGCCAGTAGTATAAAGGGGGGGAGCGGCCAGCATTTT
CDR3 protein: CASSIKGGSGQHF
clone size: -
J gene: TRBJ1-5
D gene: -
V gene: TRBV19

CDR3 DNA: TGTGCCAGCAGGGACAGGCGATTCTATGGCTACACCTTC
CDR3 protein: CASRDRRFYGYTF
clone size: -
J gene: TRBJ1-2
D gene: TRBD1
V gene: TRBV2

CDR3 DNA: TGTGCCAGCAGCTTGGGACACTCGAACACTGAAGCTTTCTTT
CDR3 protein: CASSLGHSNTEAFF
clone size: once
J gene: TRBJ1-1
D gene: -
V gene: TRBV5-6